Listed here are 11 T cell receptor beta chains from one sample, sequenced in a study of glioma-infiltrating T cells (dated by TCRdb to 2016 to 2018). Data came from an Illumina MiSeq. TCR alpha and beta CDR3 regions were amplified with the iRepertoire nested amplicon-rescue multiplex PCR (arm-PCR) platform from RNA. In TCRdb, the public reads were trimmed at Q25 with fastp and aligned with MiXCR, with productive beta chains retained. Each entry merges the rows of one CDR3 protein and shows their most common DNA and genes. Here the sample has approximately 400,000 distinct CDR3 sequences; roughly two fifths occur a single time. More than 10% of the sample is taken by the ten largest. The sequenced material came from glioma tissue, nonneoplastic brain tissue, or PBMCs (not recorded which). Source of these receptors: a human donor with low-grade glioma or glioblastoma, undergoing nonglioma brain surgery, or in good health (not recorded which).

Comment on this clonotype: This may be a read error, as it is one base from a much larger clone. The chain combines TRBV27 with TRBJ2-2; perhaps TRBD1 as D (5 bases). CDR3 length: 16 residues. Germline V gives CDR1 MNHEY, CDR2 SMNVEV (reference sequence). V was trimmed by 7 bases and J by 10 bases, leaving 25 bases between them. The CDR3 coding sequence is TGTGCCAGCAAAGTAAGGGGATGGATGGAGAGCGAGGAGCTGTTTTTT. Translated: CASKVRGWMESEELFF.

The chain is built from TRBV5-6 and TRBJ2-7; no firm D call. Germline V gene data show CDR1 as SGHDT and CDR2 as YYEEEE. The CDR3 covers 13 residues. V was clipped by 6 bases and J by 2 bases, with 12 bases between them. CDR3 protein: CASTKSITYEQYF. CDR3 DNA: TGTGCCAGCACCAAAAGCATCACCTACGAGCAGTACTTC.

This chain links TRBV24-1 with TRBJ2-1; tentative D call: TRBD2 (6 bases). Germline V lookup: CDR1 KGHDR, CDR2 SFDVKD. Trimming removed 1 base from V and 0 bases from J, with 12 bases in between. This CDR3 is built from 17 residues. This chain's CDR3 is CATSDFASASSYNEQFF. DNA of the CDR3: TGTGCCACCAGTGATTTTGCTAGCGCTAGCTCCTACAATGAGCAGTTCTTC.

V gene TRBV10-3 combines with J gene TRBJ1-1; weak D call: TRBD1 (6 bases). This CDR3 is 16 amino acids long. V lost 1 base, J lost 5 bases, and 17 bases lay in between. Germline CDR1 ENHRY, CDR2 SYGVKD. The CDR3 spells CAISEWGGQTETEAFF. CDR3 bases: TGTGCCATCAGTGAGTGGGGGGGGCAGACGGAGACTGAAGCTTTCTTT.

This clonotype was seen a few times. The chain links TRBV28 to TRBJ1-1; 7 bases match TRBD1. The V segment lost 5 bases and the J segment 4 bases; nucleotides outside the gene matches: 10. The length of the CDR3 is 15 residues. Per the germline V gene, CDR1 is MDHEN and CDR2 is SYDVKM. The CDR3 DNA is TGTGCCAGCAGTAGAACCCCATACAGGGGCACTGAAGCTTTCTTT. Encoded protein: CASSRTPYRGTEAFF. Variable domain in full (rest from reference TRBV28 and TRBJ1-1): DVKVTQSSRYLVKRTGEKVFLECVQDMDHENMFWYRQDPGLGLRLIYFSYDVKMKEKGDIPEGYSVSREKKERFSLILESASTNQTSMYLCASSRTPYRGTEAFFGQGTRLTVV.

The rearrangement joins TRBV20-1 to TRBJ2-1, with 12 bases that match TRBD2. This CDR3 has 14 amino acids. Per germline, CDR1 DFQATT and CDR2 SNEGSKA (reference sequence). Trimming removed 3 bases from V and 7 bases from J; junction bases left unmatched: 4. CDR3 sequence (DNA): TGCAGTGCTAGTACTAGCGGGGGGAGGAATGAGCAGTTCTTC. Its translation: CSASTSGGRNEQFF.

The rearrangement joins TRBV7-2 to TRBJ2-1; 7 nucleotides line up with TRBD2. This CDR3 has 15 amino acids. The V and J ends lost 1 base and 7 bases, in that order; junction bases with no gene match: 7. CDR1 is SGHTA, CDR2 FQGNSA, per germline. In nucleotides, the CDR3 is TGTGCCAGCAGCTTAGAGGCACTAGCGATGAATGAGCAGTTCTTC. Residues: CASSLEALAMNEQFF.

This clonotype has more than one count but fewer than ten. The chain has TRBV7-2 and TRBJ2-1; D ambiguous. The germline gives CDR1 SGHTA, CDR2 FQGNSA. CDR3 length equals 15 residues. The V and J ends lost 1 base and 7 bases respectively, with 14 bases between them. The CDR3 DNA reads TGTGCCAGCAGCTTAGGTGAACTATTTTTGAATGAGCAGTTCTTC. This gives the protein CASSLGELFLNEQFF.

The chain links TRBV29-1 to TRBJ1-2; D possibly corresponds to TRBD1 (5 bases). Germline V lookup: CDR1 SQVTM, CDR2 ANQGSEA. Trimming took off 2 bases at V and 5 bases at J, with 12 bases between the two ends. The length of the CDR3 is 13 residues. This CDR3 is CSVESRTWYGYTF. The CDR3 DNA is TGCAGCGTTGAATCGCGGACATGGTATGGCTACACCTTC.

V is TRBV7-2 and J is TRBJ2-1, with TRBD2 matching over 10 bases. In germline, CDR1 is SGHTA, CDR2 FQGNSA. Losses at the gene ends were 3 bases for V and 0 bases for J; bases not matched to a gene: 17. The CDR3 is 21 residues long. The CDR3 protein is CASSFTPPSGSLGGSYNEQFF. In DNA form, the CDR3 reads TGTGCCAGCAGCTTCACACCCCCTAGCGGGAGCCTGGGCGGCTCCTACAATGAGCAGTTCTTC.

This clonotype was counted at least ten times. This sequence joins TRBV6-1 and TRBJ2-1; D possibly uses TRBD1 or TRBD2 (6 bases each). The CDR3 extends over 14 amino acids. Germline loops: CDR1 MNHNS, CDR2 SASEGT. V shed 5 bases and J shed 6 bases, with 14 bases lying between them. The CDR3 loop reads CASSYGGGLNEQFF. In DNA form, the CDR3 reads TGTGCCAGCAGTTACGGAGGGGGACTCAATGAGCAGTTCTTC.